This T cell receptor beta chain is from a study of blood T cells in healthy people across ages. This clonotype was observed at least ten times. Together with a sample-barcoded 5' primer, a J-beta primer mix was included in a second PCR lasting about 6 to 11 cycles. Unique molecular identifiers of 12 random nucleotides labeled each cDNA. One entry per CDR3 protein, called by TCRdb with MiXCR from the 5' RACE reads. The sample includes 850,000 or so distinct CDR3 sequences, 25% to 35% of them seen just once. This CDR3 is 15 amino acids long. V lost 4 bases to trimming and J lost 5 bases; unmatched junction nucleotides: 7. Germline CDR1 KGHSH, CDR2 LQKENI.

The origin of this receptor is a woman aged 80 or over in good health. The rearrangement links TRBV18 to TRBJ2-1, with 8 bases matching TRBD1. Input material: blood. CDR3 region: CASSRSGGIDNEQFF. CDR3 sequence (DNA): TGTGCCAGCTCACGTTCAGGGGGCATCGACAATGAGCAGTTCTTC. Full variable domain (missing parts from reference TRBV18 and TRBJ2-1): NAGVMQNPRHLVRRRGQEARLRCSPMKGHSHVYWYRQLPEEGLKFMVYLQKENIIDESGMPKERFSAEFPKEGPSILRIQQVVRGDSAAYFCASSRSGGIDNEQFFGPGTRLTVL.